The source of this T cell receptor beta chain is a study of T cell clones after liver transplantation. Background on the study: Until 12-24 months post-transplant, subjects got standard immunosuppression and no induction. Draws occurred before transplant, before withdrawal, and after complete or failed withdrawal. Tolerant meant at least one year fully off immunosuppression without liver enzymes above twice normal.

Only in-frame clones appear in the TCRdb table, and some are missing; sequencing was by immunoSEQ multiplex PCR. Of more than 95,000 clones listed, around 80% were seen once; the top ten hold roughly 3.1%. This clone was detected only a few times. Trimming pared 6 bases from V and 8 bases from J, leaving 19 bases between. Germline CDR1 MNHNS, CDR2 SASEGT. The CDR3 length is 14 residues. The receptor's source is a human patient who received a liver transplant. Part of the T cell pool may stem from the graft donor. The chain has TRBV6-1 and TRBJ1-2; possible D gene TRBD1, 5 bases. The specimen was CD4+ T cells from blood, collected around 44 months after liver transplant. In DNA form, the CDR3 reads TGTGCCAGCAGATTGTCCGGGACGGCGGGAGGCTACACCTTC. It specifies CASRLSGTAGGYTF.